These 30 T cell receptor beta chains came from one sample sequenced in a study of blood T cell repertoires in COVID-19. Sequencing used immunoSEQ multiplex PCR; TCRdb keeps in-frame clones, though not all of them. The sample holds tens of thousands of clones; approximately 88% are singletons and the top ten take around 8%. Sequenced input: peripheral blood. Receptor source: a man between 50 and 59 years old with acute or convalescent COVID-19.

The rearrangement uses TRBV24-1 and TRBJ2-2, with TRBD1 as a possible D gene (6 bases). The CDR3 extends over 16 amino acids. Trimming shortened V by 3 bases and J by 6 bases, and 16 bases separated the two germline ends. The germline CDR1 and CDR2 sequences are KGHDR and SFDVKD. CDR3 in amino acids: CATSDPSRGASGELFF. CDR3 nucleotides: TGTGCCACCAGTGATCCCTCCAGGGGCGCGTCCGGGGAGCTGTTTTTT.

The rearrangement uses TRBV19 and TRBJ2-1, with TRBD2 matching over 9 bases. CDR3 size: 16 residues. Per the germline V gene, CDR1 is LNHDA and CDR2 is SQIVND (reference sequence). With V trimmed by 2 bases and J by 8 bases, 10 bases remained unmatched. The CDR3 nucleotides read TGTGCCAGTAGTATAACCGGGGCGGGAGGGCCGGATGAGCAGTTCTTC. This translates into CASSITGAGGPDEQFF.

This clone was found a few times. The chain couples TRBV7-2 to TRBJ1-5; TRBD1 matches 9 bases. The CDR3 contains 14 residues. V trimming: 5 bases; J trimming: 6 bases; junction bases outside the gene matches: 5. Germline values: CDR1 SGHTA, CDR2 FQGNSA. The CDR3 region is CASSQQGASQPQHF. DNA for the CDR3: TGTGCCAGCAGCCAACAGGGGGCGAGTCAGCCCCAGCATTTT.

The rearrangement joins TRBV14 to TRBJ2-1; D unclear. Deletions cut 2 bases from V and 8 bases from J, with 13 bases between. Germline-derived CDR1 and CDR2 are SGHDN and FVKESK. The CDR3 is 14 amino acids. DNA for the CDR3: TGTGCCAGCAGCCAAACACGCTCCCGGGATGAGCAGTTCTTC. Translated: CASSQTRSRDEQFF.

The rearrangement links TRBV5-1 to TRBJ1-6; 7 bases line up with TRBD1. Germline trimming cut 1 base from V and 5 bases from J; bases unmatched to any gene: 6. This CDR3 spans 16 amino acids. Germline lookup yields CDR1 SGHRS and CDR2 YFSETQ. This CDR3 is CASSLYGTDNNSPLHF. The CDR3 DNA reads TGCGCCAGCAGCTTGTACGGGACAGATAATAATTCACCCCTCCACTTT.

The rearrangement joins TRBV5-1 to TRBJ2-7, with 7 bases aligning to TRBD1. Germline CDR1 reads SGHRS; CDR2 reads YFSETQ. V lost 4 bases, J lost 0 bases, and 7 bases stayed unmatched. The CDR3 runs 15 residues. CDR3 sequence reads: CASSPRQGPSYEQYF. The DNA for the CDR3 is TGCGCCAGCAGCCCTAGACAGGGCCCCTCCTACGAGCAGTACTTC.

The chain's CDR3 is CASTALGGTLTLSGNTIYF. CDR3 DNA sequence: TGTGCCAGTACCGCTTTGGGGGGAACTCTAACTCTCTCTGGAAACACCATATATTTT. This chain connects TRBV19 to TRBJ1-3; TRBD1 might be the D (5 bases). Germline values: CDR1 LNHDA, CDR2 SQIVND (reference sequence). The CDR3 has 19 residues. V lost 7 bases and J lost 0, with 25 bases in between.

The chain has TRBV19 and TRBJ2-1, with 8 bases identical to TRBD1. V was clipped by 1 base and J by 10 bases; unmatched bases: 27. This CDR3 has 21 residues. CDR1 LNHDA and CDR2 SQIVND come from the germline V gene (reference sequence). The DNA of the CDR3 is TGTGCCAGTAGTATAGGTGGAAAGCGGTGGACAGGGTTAATACGGCGACGAGAGCAGTTCTTC. Its protein product is CASSIGGKRWTGLIRRREQFF.

The CDR3 here is CASSYIPQRGDEKLFF. Here the CDR3 DNA reads TGTGCCAGCAGTTACATCCCACAAAGGGGCGATGAAAAACTGTTTTTT. This chain connects TRBV6-5 to TRBJ1-4, with D maybe TRBD1 (5 bases). CDR1 and CDR2 (germline): MNHEY, SVGAGI. The CDR3 runs to 16 residues. Trimming shortened V by 2 bases and J by 6 bases, and 16 bases separated the two germline ends.

In DNA form, the CDR3 reads TGTGCCAGCAGTGTCGTAGAAGGGGGATCCTACGAGCAGTACTTC. Translating it yields CASSVVEGGSYEQYF. The chain combines TRBV6-2 or TRBV6-3 with TRBJ2-7; D might be TRBD1 (6 bases). The CDR3 is 15 residues long. CDR1 MNHEY and CDR2 SVGEGT come from the germline V gene. V dropped 5 bases and J dropped 1 base, with 15 bases sitting between them.

CDR3 loop: CASGLVAGTEAFF. The CDR3 DNA reads as TGTGCTAGTGGTTTGGTAGCGGGCACTGAAGCTTTCTTT. This chain joins TRBV12-5 and TRBJ1-1; D unresolved. The CDR3 extends over 13 amino acids. Germline CDR1 is LGHNT and CDR2 is FRNRAP. V was pared by 0 bases and J by 4 bases, with 6 bases between.

This chain uses TRBV7-9 with TRBJ1-4, with D unresolved. Deletions cut 5 bases from V and 0 bases from J, with 7 bases between. The CDR3 is 14 residues long. Germline-derived CDR1 and CDR2 are SEHNR and FQNEAQ (reference sequence). The CDR3 loop reads CASSGDATNEKLFF. Here the CDR3 DNA reads TGTGCCAGCAGCGGAGATGCAACTAATGAAAAACTGTTTTTT.

V and J are TRBV6-4 and TRBJ2-2; D may be TRBD1 (6 bases). Germline V gives CDR1 MRHNA, CDR2 SNTAGT. V was pared by 0 bases and J by 5 bases, with 10 bases between. The CDR3 has 15 residues. This chain's CDR3 is CASSDSPGDTGELFF. DNA of the CDR3: TGTGCCAGCAGTGACTCCCCAGGGGATACCGGGGAGCTGTTTTTT.

The J gene is TRBJ1-5, the V gene TRBV5-1; 8 positions agree with TRBD1. J lost 1 base, V lost 2 bases, and 2 bases had no gene match. CDR3 size: 15 residues. Germline V gene lookup returns CDR1 SGHRS and CDR2 YFSETQ. CDR3 loop: CASSFTGGSNQPQHF. For the CDR3, the DNA is TGCGCCAGCAGCTTTACAGGGGGGAGCAATCAGCCCCAGCATTTT.

This CDR3 reads CASSRYSQETQYF. CDR3 in DNA: TGTGCCAGCAGCCGTTACTCCCAAGAGACCCAGTACTTC. The gene calls are TRBV14 and TRBJ2-5; no definite D call. Germline CDR1 is SGHDN and CDR2 is FVKESK. The CDR3 extends over 13 amino acids. Trimming removed 4 bases from V and 1 base from J, with 7 bases in between.

CDR3 in amino acids: CASSYSRTGGGYGYTF. Written as DNA, the CDR3 is TGTGCCAGCAGTTACTCTAGGACAGGGGGGGGCTATGGCTACACCTTC. The J gene is TRBJ1-2, the V gene TRBV6-5; TRBD1 agrees at 10 bases. Trimming removed 0 bases from V and 4 bases from J; junction bases left unmatched: 5. The CDR3 has 16 amino acids. In germline, CDR1 is MNHEY, CDR2 SVGAGI.

The V gene is TRBV7-2, the J gene TRBJ1-3; possibly TRBD1 for D (6 bases). V gave up 6 bases and J gave up 0 bases, with 6 bases separating them. There are 13 residues in the CDR3. Germline lookup yields CDR1 SGHTA and CDR2 FQGNSA. The CDR3 reads CASRGASGNTIYF. CDR3 DNA: TGTGCCAGCAGGGGGGCCTCTGGAAACACCATATATTTT. The entire variable domain, with the rest obtained from reference TRBV7-2 and TRBJ1-3, is as follows: GAGVSQSPSNKVTEKGKDVELRCDPISGHTALYWYRQSLGQGLEFLIYFQGNSAPDKSGLPSDRFSAERTGGSVSTLTIQRTQQEDSAVYLCASRGASGNTIYFGEGSWLTVV.

The rearrangement links TRBV24-1 to TRBJ2-1, with TRBD2 identical over 9 bases. With V trimmed by 5 bases and J by 8 bases, 9 bases remained unmatched. Per germline, CDR1 KGHDR and CDR2 SFDVKD. The CDR3 covers 15 residues. In DNA form, the CDR3 reads TGTGCCACCAGTGGCCATAGCGGGAGTGGCGATGAGCAGTTCTTC. Translation: CATSGHSGSGDEQFF.

CDR3 loop: CAWNHGDRVFVSAKNIQYF. The CDR3 region has the DNA TGTGCCTGGAATCACGGGGACAGGGTCTTTGTTTCGGCCAAAAACATTCAGTACTTC. The rearrangement links TRBV30 to TRBJ2-4; 9 bases agree with TRBD1. The CDR3 consists of 19 residues. Per germline, CDR1 GTSNPN and CDR2 SVGIG (reference sequence). The J segment lost 1 base and the V segment lost 4 bases, leaving 17 bases of the junction unmatched.

The V gene is TRBV24-1, the J gene TRBJ2-3; unclear D gene. Germline CDR1 is KGHDR and CDR2 is SFDVKD. This CDR3 spans 11 amino acids. V lost 5 bases and J 5 bases, leaving 4 bases between the germline ends. The CDR3 DNA sequence: TGTGCCACCAGTGGAGGAGATACGCAGTATTTT. Its protein is CATSGGDTQYF.

This clone showed up just a few times. This chain links TRBV2 with TRBJ2-3, with 8 bases identical to TRBD1. CDR3 length: 15 amino acids. The ends lost 8 bases at V and 0 bases at J; junction bases unmatched: 7. From germline, CDR1 is SNHLY and CDR2 FYNNEI. CDR3 in amino acids: CASGDRGRSTDTQYF. DNA of the CDR3: TGTGCCAGCGGCGACAGGGGCAGGAGCACAGATACGCAGTATTTT.

The chain combines TRBV2 with TRBJ1-4; D is unclear. The CDR3 covers 11 residues. V was clipped by 8 bases and J by 8 bases, with 9 bases between them. Germline loops: CDR1 SNHLY, CDR2 FYNNEI. Here the CDR3 DNA reads TGTGCCAGCGAGGTCGAAGAAAAACTGTTTTTT. Protein product: CASEVEEKLFF.

The gene calls are TRBV5-1 and TRBJ2-7; TRBD1 might be the D (6 bases). V was shortened by 6 bases and J by 7 bases, with 17 bases between the two germline ends. The germline V gene encodes CDR1 SGHRS and CDR2 YFSETQ. The CDR3 sequence is 13 residues long. The CDR3: CASTYVTGSEQYF. In DNA form, the CDR3 reads TGCGCCAGCACGTACGTAACAGGGTCGGAGCAGTACTTC.

The chain links TRBV7-8 to TRBJ1-5; TRBD1 might be the D (5 bases). The germline V and J ends were trimmed by 6 bases and 4 bases, with 10 bases remaining between them. The CDR3 loop spans 13 amino acids. Germline CDR1 and CDR2: SGHVS and FQNEAQ. CDR3 DNA sequence: TGTGCCAGCAGGGAGGGGCGAAATCAGCCCCAGCATTTT. It codes for CASREGRNQPQHF.

This CDR3 is CASSVRGSTGNTIYF. In nucleotides, the CDR3 is TGTGCCAGCAGCGTAAGGGGTTCTACTGGAAACACCATATATTTT. The genes are TRBV5-4 and TRBJ1-3; D may be TRBD1 (5 bases). Deletions cut 4 bases from V and 2 bases from J, with 13 bases between. CDR1 is SGHNT, CDR2 YYREEE, per germline (reference sequence). The CDR3 spans 15 residues.

V gene TRBV7-9 combines with J gene TRBJ2-3, with D hard to call. CDR1 and CDR2 from the germline V gene are SEHNR and FQNEAQ (reference sequence). The CDR3 runs to 14 residues. Trimming took off 1 base at V and 4 bases at J, with 9 bases between the two ends. The DNA for the CDR3 is TGTGCCAGCAGCTTAGTCCAGGTTTCAGATACGCAGTATTTT. It codes for CASSLVQVSDTQYF.

This rearrangement joins TRBV27 to TRBJ1-1, with 11 bases fitting TRBD1. The CDR3 is made up of 16 amino acids. Germline trimming cut 6 bases from V and 6 bases from J; bases unmatched to any gene: 12. CDR1 and CDR2 from the germline V gene are MNHEY and SMNVEV (reference sequence). CDR3 coding DNA: TGTGCCAGCAGCAGACGCGGGACAGGGGGTCGGGCTGAAGCTTTCTTT. Encoded protein: CASSRRGTGGRAEAFF.

The chain links TRBV9 to TRBJ2-7, with D maybe TRBD1 (6 bases). The CDR3 consists of 12 residues. V was cut by 3 bases and J by 4 bases, with 8 bases left in between. CDR1 is SGDLS and CDR2 is YYNGEE in the germline V gene. The CDR3 sequence: CASSATGYEQYF. The CDR3 DNA reads TGTGCCAGCAGCGCTACAGGGTACGAGCAGTACTTC.

This sequence joins TRBV4-1 and TRBJ1-2, with 10 bases fitting TRBD1. CDR1 is MGHRA, CDR2 YSYEKL, per germline. The CDR3 consists of 15 residues. J was trimmed by 8 bases and V by 2 bases; bases with no gene match: 8. CDR3: CASSQKTGGLDGYTF. In DNA, the CDR3 is TGCGCCAGCAGCCAAAAGACAGGGGGCTTGGACGGCTACACCTTC.

Here the CDR3 DNA reads TGTGCCAGCAGCCAAGAATATTGGGAGGCTAGCGGGGTAACAGATACGCAGTATTTT. Its translation is CASSQEYWEASGVTDTQYF. The chain uses TRBV3-1 (or the pseudogene TRBV3-2) and TRBJ2-3; 9 positions agree with TRBD2. CDR3 size: 19 residues. CDR1 is LGHDT, CDR2 YNNKEL, per germline (reference sequence). Trimming at V came to 0 bases and at J to 3 bases, leaving 13 bases not matched to a gene.